One sample yielded the 15 T cell receptor beta chains listed below, sequenced in a study of T cell responses to AZD1222 COVID-19 vaccine. Method: immunoSEQ multiplex PCR; TCRdb's copy keeps in-frame clones and lacks some. The repertoire includes 100,000 or so clones, around nine tenths of them detected once, and roughly 2.5% sits in the top ten. Source: peripheral blood, taken on day 0 of AZD1222 vaccination. The source of these receptors is an adult in good health.

The rearrangement links TRBV18 to TRBJ2-7, with D possibly matching TRBD1 (6 bases). The CDR3 sequence is 16 residues long. Trimming cost V 3 bases and J 2 bases, with 17 bases left between them. Germline CDR1 reads KGHSH; CDR2 reads LQKENI. Written as DNA, the CDR3 is TGTGCCAGCTCACCTTTTAAAACAGGGACACCCTACGAGCAGTACTTC. Encoded protein: CASSPFKTGTPYEQYF. Supplemented by reference TRBV18 and TRBJ2-7, the full variable domain reads NAGVMQNPRHLVRRRGQEARLRCSPMKGHSHVYWYRQLPEEGLKFMVYLQKENIIDESGMPKERFSAEFPKEGPSILRIQQVVRGDSAAYFCASSPFKTGTPYEQYFGPGTRLTVT.

This chain connects TRBV29-1 to TRBJ1-1; 10 bases fit TRBD1. From germline, CDR1 is SQVTM and CDR2 ANQGSEA. The CDR3 consists of 14 residues. J lost 3 bases, V lost 5 bases, and 6 bases had no gene match. CDR3 protein: CSVKKTGGYTEAFF. The CDR3 DNA sequence: TGCAGCGTTAAGAAGACAGGGGGCTACACTGAAGCTTTCTTT.

CDR3 sequence reads: CASSMWGEKLFF. In DNA, the CDR3 is TGTGCCAGCAGTATGTGGGGGGAAAAACTGTTTTTT. V usage is TRBV13 and J usage is TRBJ1-4; a possible D gene is TRBD1 (5 bases). The germline CDR1 and CDR2 sequences are PRHDT and FYEKMQ (reference sequence). The germline V and J ends were trimmed by 6 bases and 8 bases, with 10 bases remaining between them. This CDR3 region has 12 residues.

The chain carries TRBV29-1 and TRBJ2-1, with D possibly TRBD1 on 6 matching bases. Trimming removed 6 bases at V and 3 bases at J, with 12 bases between. Germline lookup yields CDR1 SQVTM and CDR2 ANQGSEA. The CDR3 totals 13 residues. CDR3 sequence reads: CSVGRDIYNEQFF. The DNA of the CDR3 is TGCAGCGTGGGCCGGGACATCTACAATGAGCAGTTCTTC.

J is TRBJ2-1 and V is TRBV7-9, with 8 bases identical to TRBD1. Germline CDR1 SEHNR, CDR2 FQNEAQ (reference sequence). The CDR3 totals 15 residues. After removal of 8 bases from V and 8 bases from J, the junction contained 14 bases not matched to a gene. CDR3 amino acids: CASPQPGGVGDEQFF. The CDR3 DNA reads TGTGCCAGCCCCCAACCAGGGGGCGTTGGAGATGAGCAGTTCTTC.

V gene TRBV6-5 combines with J gene TRBJ2-1; D tentatively reads TRBD1 or TRBD2 (6 bases each). V lost 2 bases to trimming and J lost 5 bases, with 13 bases between them. This CDR3 has 15 amino acids. Germline V gives CDR1 MNHEY, CDR2 SVGAGI. DNA for the CDR3: TGTGCCAGCAGTTACGGGGAAGGGGGGCACAATGAGCAGTTCTTC. It translates to CASSYGEGGHNEQFF.

The rearrangement joins TRBV5-6 to TRBJ1-1, with 7 nucleotides matching TRBD1. Germline CDR1 and CDR2: SGHDT and YYEEEE. The CDR3 is made up of 16 amino acids. The J segment lost 1 base and the V segment lost 4 bases, leaving 10 bases of the junction unmatched. CDR3 loop: CASSPSEEGANTEAFF. DNA for the CDR3: TGTGCCAGCAGCCCCTCAGAGGAGGGGGCGAACACTGAAGCTTTCTTT.

The rearrangement links TRBV4-1 to TRBJ2-7; D is uncertain. The length of the CDR3 is 13 residues. V was pared by 0 bases and J by 3 bases, with 6 bases between. Germline CDR1 MGHRA, CDR2 YSYEKL. The CDR3 is CASSQDKSYEQYF. The CDR3 nucleotides read TGCGCCAGCAGCCAAGATAAAAGCTACGAGCAGTACTTC.

This clone was picked up one time. The chain combines TRBV24-1 with TRBJ1-3; TRBD1 might be the D (5 bases). Germline CDR1 KGHDR, CDR2 SFDVKD. The CDR3 totals 13 residues. V lost 6 bases and J 4 bases, leaving 9 bases between the germline ends. The CDR3 loop reads CATSNKGGNTIYF. DNA of the CDR3: TGTGCCACCAGTAATAAGGGGGGAAACACCATATATTTT.

The chain uses TRBV20-1 and TRBJ1-2; unclear D gene. Germline assignment: CDR1 DFQATT and CDR2 SNEGSKA (reference sequence). CDR3 length equals 11 residues. V shed 6 bases and J shed 8 bases, with 13 bases lying between them. The CDR3 sequence: CSAARLAGYTF. The DNA for the CDR3 is TGCAGTGCCGCACGACTTGCAGGCTACACCTTC.

This clone came up once. The chain couples TRBV6-4 to TRBJ1-1; TRBD1 is a possible D gene (5 bases). Per germline, CDR1 MRHNA and CDR2 SNTAGT. V was shortened by 2 bases and J by 0 bases, with 22 bases between the two germline ends. This CDR3 spans 19 amino acids. CDR3 loop: CASSDGTVEGRGLNTEAFF. The CDR3, as DNA: TGTGCCAGCAGTGACGGGACCGTCGAGGGGAGGGGTTTGAACACTGAAGCTTTCTTT.

The chain recombines TRBV24-1 with TRBJ1-2; TRBD1 might be the D (6 bases). The CDR3 totals 13 residues. Trimming took 4 bases from V and 5 from J, leaving 10 bases between them. CDR1 and CDR2 from the germline V gene are KGHDR and SFDVKD. CDR3 sequence: CATSEDRAYGYTF. CDR3 bases: TGTGCCACCAGTGAGGACAGAGCTTATGGCTACACCTTC.

J is TRBJ1-4 and V is TRBV19; D is uncertain. CDR1 is LNHDA, CDR2 SQIVND, per germline (reference sequence). V lost 5 bases to trimming and J lost 7 bases, with 14 bases between them. This CDR3 comprises 14 residues. The CDR3 DNA sequence: TGTGCCAGTAGTCACTTTACGGGATCTGAAAAACTGTTTTTT. This sequence encodes CASSHFTGSEKLFF.

This chain links TRBV3-1 (or the pseudogene TRBV3-2) with TRBJ1-3, with a possible D match to TRBD1 (5 bases). Per the germline V gene, CDR1 is LGHDT and CDR2 is YNNKEL (reference sequence). V was shortened by 4 bases and J by 2 bases, with 12 bases between the two germline ends. CDR3 length: 15 amino acids. CDR3 DNA sequence: TGTGCCAGCAGCCGAGGGGTGTCTGCTGGAAACACCATATATTTT. Its translation: CASSRGVSAGNTIYF.

The rearrangement uses TRBV2 and TRBJ2-7, with D unclear. The CDR3 consists of 16 residues. Looked up from germline, CDR1 is SNHLY and CDR2 is FYNNEI. The V end lost 8 bases, the J end lost 0 bases, and 20 bases lay between the germline ends. The CDR3 nucleotides read TGTGCCAGCCTATACTGGACCGGGCCAAGCTCCTACGAGCAGTACTTC. Amino acids: CASLYWTGPSSYEQYF.